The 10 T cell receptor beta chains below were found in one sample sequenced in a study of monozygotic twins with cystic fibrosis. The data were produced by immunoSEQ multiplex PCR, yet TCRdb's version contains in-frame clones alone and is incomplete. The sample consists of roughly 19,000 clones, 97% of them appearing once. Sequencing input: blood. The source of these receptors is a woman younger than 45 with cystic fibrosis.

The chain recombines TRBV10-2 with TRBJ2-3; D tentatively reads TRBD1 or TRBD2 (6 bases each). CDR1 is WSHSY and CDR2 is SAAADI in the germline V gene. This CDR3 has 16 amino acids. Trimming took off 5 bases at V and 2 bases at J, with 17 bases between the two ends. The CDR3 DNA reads TGCGCCAGCAGTCTAGGGGGGACTTCCTTCACAGATACGCAGTATTTT. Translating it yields CASSLGGTSFTDTQYF.

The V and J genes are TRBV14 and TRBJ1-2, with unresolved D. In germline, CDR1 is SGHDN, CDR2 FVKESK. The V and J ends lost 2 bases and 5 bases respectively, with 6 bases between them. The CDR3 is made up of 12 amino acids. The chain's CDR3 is CASSQRTYGYTF. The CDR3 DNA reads TGTGCCAGCAGCCAACGTACATATGGCTACACCTTC.

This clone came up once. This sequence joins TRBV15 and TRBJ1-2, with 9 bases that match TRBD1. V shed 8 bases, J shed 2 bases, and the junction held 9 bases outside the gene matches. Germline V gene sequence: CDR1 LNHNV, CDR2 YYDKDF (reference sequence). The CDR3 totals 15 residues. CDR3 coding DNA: TGTGCCACCGACCGGCGAGGACAGGGGAACTATGGCTACACCTTC. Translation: CATDRRGQGNYGYTF.

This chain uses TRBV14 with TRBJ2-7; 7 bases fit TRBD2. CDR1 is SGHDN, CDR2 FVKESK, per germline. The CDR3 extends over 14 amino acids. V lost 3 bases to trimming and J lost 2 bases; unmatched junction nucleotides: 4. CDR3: CASSHSGTTYEQYF. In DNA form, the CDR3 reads TGTGCCAGCAGCCACTCCGGGACTACCTACGAGCAGTACTTC. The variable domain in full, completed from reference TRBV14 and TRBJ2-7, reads EAGVTQFPSHSVIEKGQTVTLRCDPISGHDNLYWYRRVMGKEIKFLLHFVKESKQDESGMPNNRFLAERTGGTYSTLKVQPAELEDSGVYFCASSHSGTTYEQYFGPGTRLTVT.

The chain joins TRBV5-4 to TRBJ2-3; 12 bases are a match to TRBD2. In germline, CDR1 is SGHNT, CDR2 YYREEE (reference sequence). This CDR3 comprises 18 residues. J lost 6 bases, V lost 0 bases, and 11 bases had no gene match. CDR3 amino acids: CASSLEGALAGGWDTQYF. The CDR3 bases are TGTGCCAGCAGCTTGGAAGGTGCACTAGCGGGGGGTTGGGATACGCAGTATTTT.

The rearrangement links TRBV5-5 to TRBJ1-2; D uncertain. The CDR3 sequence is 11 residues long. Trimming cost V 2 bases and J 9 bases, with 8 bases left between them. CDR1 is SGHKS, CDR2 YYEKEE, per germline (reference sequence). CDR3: CASSLRRSYTF. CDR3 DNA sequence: TGTGCCAGCAGCTTAAGGAGAAGCTACACCTTC.

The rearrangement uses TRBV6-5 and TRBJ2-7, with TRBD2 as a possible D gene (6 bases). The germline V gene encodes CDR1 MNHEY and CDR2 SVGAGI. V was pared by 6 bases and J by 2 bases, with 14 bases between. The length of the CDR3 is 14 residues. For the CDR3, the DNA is TGTGCCAGCAGCCCGATGCGGGGTCCCTACGAGCAGTACTTC. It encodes CASSPMRGPYEQYF.

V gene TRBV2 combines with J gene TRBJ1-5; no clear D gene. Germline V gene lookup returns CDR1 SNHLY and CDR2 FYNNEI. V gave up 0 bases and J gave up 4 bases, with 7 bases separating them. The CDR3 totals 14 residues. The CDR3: CASSEARVNQPQHF. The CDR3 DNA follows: TGTGCCAGCAGTGAAGCAAGAGTTAATCAGCCCCAGCATTTT. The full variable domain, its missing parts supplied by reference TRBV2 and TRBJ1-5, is EPEVTQTPSHQVTQMGQEVILRCVPISNHLYFYWYRQILGQKVEFLVSFYNNEISEKSEIFDDQFSVERPDGSNFTLKIRSTKLEDSAMYFCASSEARVNQPQHFGDGTRLSIL.

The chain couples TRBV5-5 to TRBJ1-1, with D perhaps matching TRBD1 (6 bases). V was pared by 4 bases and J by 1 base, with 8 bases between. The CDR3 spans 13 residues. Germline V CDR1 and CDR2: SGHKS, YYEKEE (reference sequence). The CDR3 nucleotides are TGTGCCAGCAGCCAGACAGGGAACACTGAAGCTTTCTTT. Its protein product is CASSQTGNTEAFF.

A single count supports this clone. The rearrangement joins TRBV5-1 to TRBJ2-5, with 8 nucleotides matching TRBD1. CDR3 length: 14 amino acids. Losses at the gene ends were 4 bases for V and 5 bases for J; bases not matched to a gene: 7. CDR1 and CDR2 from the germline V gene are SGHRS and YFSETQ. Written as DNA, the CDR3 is TGCGCCAGCAGCCCGCTGGACAGGGCTGAGACCCAGTACTTC. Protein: CASSPLDRAETQYF. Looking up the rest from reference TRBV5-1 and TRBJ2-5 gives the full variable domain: KAGVTQTPRYLIKTRGQQVTLSCSPISGHRSVSWYQQTPGQGLQFLFEYFSETQRNKGNFPGRFSGRQFSNSRSEMNVSTLELGDSALYLCASSPLDRAETQYFGPGTRLLVL.